A selection of T cell receptor beta chains follows, all from one sample in a study of monozygotic twins with inflammatory bowel disease. TCRdb reprocessed the 5' RACE reads, keeping one entry per CDR3 protein, no DNA. The specimen's table records 80,000 or so distinct CDR3 sequences. The sample was blood. The receptors here all came from a human donor with ulcerative colitis or Crohn's disease, or a healthy co-twin of an affected twin (not recorded which). CDR3s include the opening cysteine and the closing phenylalanine or tryptophan.

j_call v_call cdr3_aa
TRBJ1-1 TRBV4-2 CASSQDYNRAPEAFF
TRBJ2-3 TRBV11-2 CASSLLGGGTDTQYF
TRBJ1-2 TRBV7-9 CASITAGVYGYTF
TRBJ2-7 TRBV7-9 CASGTGGSYEQYF
TRBJ1-2 TRBV5-6 CASSRDRGYTF
TRBJ2-7 TRBV5-4 CASSFSGGPPWEQYF
TRBJ1-6 TRBV15 CATSRDEVSPLHF
TRBJ2-1 TRBV5-1 CASSPDRASYNEQFF
TRBJ2-1 TRBV27 CASSLSSGSYNEQFF
TRBJ1-2 TRBV6-1 CASSVNRGQAGYTF
TRBJ2-2 TRBV18 CASSPSGQTGELFF
TRBJ1-1 TRBV7-9 CASSSLRGWPEAFF
TRBJ1-2 TRBV12-3/TRBV12-4 CASSPSHIAQDGYTF
TRBJ2-5 TRBV21-1 CASSAEFPMGHQETQYF
TRBJ2-1 TRBV20-1 CSARHPLVDEQFF
TRBJ2-5 TRBV20-1 CSASQGLSETQYF
TRBJ2-1 TRBV18 CASSPPRGTYNEQFF
TRBJ2-2 TRBV5-1 CASSLASGVNTGELFF
TRBJ2-7 TRBV7-6 CASSLRGRQYF
TRBJ2-1 TRBV20-1 CSASGGSYNEQFF
TRBJ2-1 TRBV19 CASSIAAGRSYNEQFF
TRBJ1-4 TRBV5-1 CASSQLTGPNYEKLFF
TRBJ1-1 TRBV5-5 CASSYGANTEAFF
TRBJ1-5 TRBV5-5 CASSLRTGNQPQDF
TRBJ1-5 TRBV7-9 CASTSSRGGNQPQHF
TRBJ2-3 TRBV29-1 CSVLEQGTTDTQYF
TRBJ2-2 TRBV7-3 CASSLIPGELFF
TRBJ1-6 TRBV5-4 CASSDDRDQSPLHF